Below are 27 T cell receptor beta chains sequenced from a single sample in a study of blood T cell repertoires in COVID-19 (dated by TCRdb to about 2020). The library was prepared using the immunoSEQ multiplex PCR assay. In TCRdb, the immuneACCESS table is reduced to in-frame sequences with V and J assigned. These tables do not hold every clone; where another copy was compared, an unresolved V gene accounts for under half, and the others remain unexplained. The sample table records 100,000 to 150,000 clones; roughly four fifths of these occur just once. The top ten clones comprise about 18% of the sample. Sequencing was done on a sample of peripheral blood. Every receptor here comes from a man aged 30-40 years with COVID-19, enrolled during active disease.

The CDR3 DNA is TGTGCCAGCAGCTTAACTGGCGGGGCCAACACCGGGGAGCTGTTTTTT. Protein product: CASSLTGGANTGELFF. The rearrangement links TRBV11-2 to TRBJ2-2; tentatively, D is TRBD2 (6 bases). This CDR3 comprises 16 residues. Trimming took 2 bases from V and 2 from J, leaving 12 bases between them. Germline-derived CDR1 and CDR2 are SGHAT and FQNNGV.

The chain links TRBV27 to TRBJ1-2; the D is unclear. Trimming cost V 7 bases and J 3 bases, with 21 bases left between them. Germline CDR1 MNHEY, CDR2 SMNVEV (reference sequence). The CDR3 extends over 16 amino acids. The CDR3 region has the DNA TGTGCCAGCAAGGAGCTAAGTACTGTTCTTGACTATGGCTACACCTTC. Amino acid sequence: CASKELSTVLDYGYTF.

This chain connects TRBV27 to TRBJ1-2; 10 bases agree with TRBD1. This CDR3 is 15 amino acids long. With V trimmed by 4 bases and J by 4 bases, 6 bases remained unmatched. Germline values: CDR1 MNHEY, CDR2 SMNVEV (reference sequence). The CDR3 nucleotides are TGTGCCAGCAGTTCGGGGACAGGGGTTGCCTATGGCTACACCTTC. Residues: CASSSGTGVAYGYTF.

The genes are TRBV7-9 and TRBJ2-5; 9 bases align to TRBD1. J lost 4 bases, V lost 0 bases, and 6 bases had no gene match. This CDR3 spans 16 amino acids. Looked up from germline, CDR1 is SEHNR and CDR2 is FQNEAQ (reference sequence). CDR3 coding DNA: TGTGCCAGCAGCTTAGCGACAGGGGGACTCCGAGAGACCCAGTACTTC. Protein sequence: CASSLATGGLRETQYF.

The V and J genes are TRBV9 and TRBJ2-2; 11 positions agree with TRBD2. Germline loops: CDR1 SGDLS, CDR2 YYNGEE. Trimming took 4 bases from V and 6 from J; bases not matched to a gene: 8. The CDR3 loop spans 16 amino acids. CDR3: CASSPGLAAFSGELFF. The CDR3 DNA sequence: TGTGCCAGCAGCCCGGGACTAGCGGCCTTCTCCGGGGAGCTGTTTTTT.

The chain recombines TRBV29-1 with TRBJ2-6; possible D gene TRBD1, 6 bases. CDR3 size: 14 residues. Germline values: CDR1 SQVTM, CDR2 ANQGSEA. V dropped 7 bases and J dropped 0 bases, with 10 bases sitting between them. The CDR3: CSAVTGSGANVLTF. CDR3 bases: TGCAGCGCTGTGACAGGCTCTGGGGCCAACGTCCTGACTTTC. Drawing the rest from reference TRBV29-1 and TRBJ2-6, the complete variable domain is SAVISQKPSRDICQRGTSLTIQCQVDSQVTMMFWYRQQPGQSLTLIATANQGSEATYESGFVIDKFPISRPNLTFSTLTVSNMSPEDSSIYLCSAVTGSGANVLTFGAGSRLTVL.

The V call is TRBV5-4, the J call TRBJ2-3; 8 nucleotides align to TRBD2. The germline gives CDR1 SGHNT, CDR2 YYREEE (reference sequence). V shed 5 bases, J shed 2 bases, and the junction held 10 bases outside the gene matches. The CDR3 runs to 16 residues. The CDR3 region has the DNA TGTGCCAGCAGAGATACGGGGGGGGAAAACACAGATACGCAGTATTTT. It codes for CASRDTGGENTDTQYF. Filled out from reference TRBV5-4 and TRBJ2-3, the complete variable domain reads ETGVTQSPTHLIKTRGQQVTLRCSSQSGHNTVSWYQQALGQGPQFIFQYYREEENGRGNFPPRFSGLQFPNYSSELNVNALELDDSALYLCASRDTGGENTDTQYFGPGTRLTVL.

This chain links TRBV12-5 with TRBJ2-7; 10 bases map to TRBD1. V lost 0 bases to trimming and J lost 5 bases; unmatched junction nucleotides: 7. The CDR3 is 16 residues long. CDR1 and CDR2 from the germline V gene are LGHNT and FRNRAP. The CDR3 DNA reads as TGTGCTAGTGGTTTGGTCCTGCGACAGGGGGCCCACGAGCAGTACTTC. As protein: CASGLVLRQGAHEQYF.

This sequence joins TRBV25-1 and TRBJ2-7; perhaps TRBD2 as D (6 bases). CDR3 length: 14 amino acids. V dropped 3 bases and J dropped 2 bases, with 11 bases sitting between them. Germline V gene sequence: CDR1 MGHDK, CDR2 SYGVNS. CDR3 sequence: CASSEGRETYEQYF. The CDR3 bases are TGTGCCAGCAGTGAGGGACGGGAGACCTACGAGCAGTACTTC.

The chain uses TRBV5-4 and TRBJ2-3, with TRBD2 matching 12 bases. The CDR3 consists of 16 residues. The ends lost 4 bases at V and 0 bases at J; junction bases unmatched: 3. Germline V gives CDR1 SGHNT, CDR2 YYREEE (reference sequence). CDR3 nucleotide sequence: TGTGCCAGCAGCAAGGGGACTAGCGGGAGCACAGATACGCAGTATTTT. Translation gives CASSKGTSGSTDTQYF.

This chain's CDR3 is CASTRDRGRYGYTF. In nucleotides, the CDR3 is TGTGCCAGCACCCGCGACAGGGGGCGGTATGGCTACACCTTC. The rearrangement joins TRBV2 to TRBJ1-2, with 10 bases lining up with TRBD1. Losses at the gene ends were 7 bases for V and 5 bases for J; bases not matched to a gene: 7. CDR1 and CDR2 (germline): SNHLY, FYNNEI. The CDR3 sequence is 14 residues long.

The genes are TRBV5-6 and TRBJ2-7; D ambiguous. Germline CDR1 SGHDT, CDR2 YYEEEE. CDR3 length: 14 residues. V lost 0 bases to trimming and J lost 3 bases, with 10 bases between them. DNA of the CDR3: TGTGCCAGCAGCTTGGCATTGCAGGACTACGAGCAGTACTTC. Translation gives CASSLALQDYEQYF. Together with reference TRBV5-6 and TRBJ2-7, the CDR3 gives the full variable domain: DAGVTQSPTHLIKTRGQQVTLRCSPKSGHDTVSWYQQALGQGPQFIFQYYEEEERQRGNFPDRFSGHQFPNYSSELNVNALLLGDSALYLCASSLALQDYEQYFGPGTRLTVT.

The DNA for the CDR3 is TGTGCCAGCAGTTTATTAGTGGGACAGGGATCGGATGGCTACACCTTC. It specifies CASSLLVGQGSDGYTF. V gene TRBV28 combines with J gene TRBJ1-2; 9 bases match TRBD1. The CDR3 runs 16 residues. V lost 1 base and J lost 6; bases outside the gene matches: 9. Per the germline V gene, CDR1 is MDHEN and CDR2 is SYDVKM.

The CDR3 reads CASSYPSQPQHF. The CDR3 region has the DNA TGTGCCAGCAGTTACCCCAGTCAGCCCCAGCATTTT. The chain recombines TRBV6-5 with TRBJ1-5; no clear D. Germline V lookup: CDR1 MNHEY, CDR2 SVGAGI. V lost 2 bases to trimming and J lost 6 bases, with 5 bases between them. The CDR3 length is 12 residues.

The chain links TRBV18 to TRBJ1-5, with D perhaps TRBD1 (5 bases). Germline lookup yields CDR1 KGHSH and CDR2 LQKENI. The germline V and J ends were trimmed by 6 bases and 1 base, with 13 bases remaining between them. The CDR3 is made up of 15 amino acids. The CDR3 DNA reads as TGTGCCAGCTCGCCGGTGCAGGGAAGCAATCAGCCCCAGCATTTT. Translating it yields CASSPVQGSNQPQHF.

On this clone: Other nucleotide sequences in the sample specify the same CDR3. The chain links TRBV5-1 to TRBJ2-7; D not resolved. This CDR3 contains 14 residues. V lost 0 bases, J lost 4 bases, and 11 bases lay in between. Per the germline V gene, CDR1 is SGHRS and CDR2 is YFSETQ. The CDR3 DNA sequence: TGCGCCAGCAGCTTGGGGGCAGATAGTTACGAGCAGTACTTC. Translated, it gives CASSLGADSYEQYF.

The chain recombines TRBV7-6 with TRBJ2-4, with 11 nucleotides matching TRBD2. The V gene end was trimmed by 2 bases and the J gene end by 0 bases; junction bases not matched to a gene: 9. From germline, CDR1 is SGHVS and CDR2 FNYEAQ. The CDR3 is made up of 19 amino acids. For the CDR3, the DNA is TGTGCCAGCAGCTTAATGGCTAGCGGGGGGTACCTAGCCAAAAACATTCAGTACTTC. Amino acids: CASSLMASGGYLAKNIQYF.

This clone appeared once. The chain recombines TRBV6-2 or TRBV6-3 with TRBJ2-6; TRBD1 is a possible D gene (5 bases). The length of the CDR3 is 18 residues. Germline V CDR1 and CDR2: MNHEY, SVGEGT. V lost 2 bases and J 0 bases, leaving 14 bases between the germline ends. In nucleotides, the CDR3 is TGTGCCAGCAGTTACAGGGCAGGGAAAGGCTCTGGGGCCAACGTCCTGACTTTC. Protein product: CASSYRAGKGSGANVLTF.

CDR3 residues: CASSYGGGFETQYF. The CDR3 coding sequence is TGTGCCAGCAGTTACGGCGGGGGGTTTGAGACCCAGTACTTC. The chain recombines TRBV6-5 with TRBJ2-5; TRBD2 agrees at 8 bases. J lost 5 bases, V lost 2 bases, and 4 bases had no gene match. Germline CDR1 MNHEY, CDR2 SVGAGI. The CDR3 runs 14 residues.

This rearrangement joins TRBV29-1 to TRBJ1-2, with D maybe TRBD1 (6 bases). This CDR3 contains 13 residues. Germline V gene sequence: CDR1 SQVTM, CDR2 ANQGSEA. Trimming removed 6 bases from V and 4 bases from J, with 15 bases in between. CDR3 nucleotides: TGCAGCGTCCCCGACAGGACCTCCTATGGCTACACCTTC. Residues: CSVPDRTSYGYTF.

The chain joins TRBV12-5 to TRBJ1-1; D is unresolved. The CDR3 has 13 amino acids. Germline CDR1 LGHNT, CDR2 FRNRAP. The ends were cut back, 1 base at V and 1 base at J, with 4 bases in the middle. CDR3 bases: TGTGCTAGTGGTTTGGGACAGAACACTGAAGCTTTCTTT. Encoded protein: CASGLGQNTEAFF.

The rearrangement joins TRBV6-5 to TRBJ2-3, with 7 bases lining up with TRBD1. This CDR3 contains 16 residues. Germline lookup yields CDR1 MNHEY and CDR2 SVGAGI. With V trimmed by 4 bases and J by 4 bases, 11 bases remained unmatched. CDR3 protein: CASSSLRTGLPDTQYF. For the CDR3, the DNA is TGTGCCAGCAGTTCCCTTAGGACAGGCCTGCCAGATACGCAGTATTTT.

The chain joins TRBV3-1 (or the pseudogene TRBV3-2) to TRBJ2-1; 8 nucleotides align to TRBD2. Germline CDR1 LGHDT, CDR2 YNNKEL (reference sequence). Losses at the gene ends were 0 bases for V and 7 bases for J; bases not matched to a gene: 11. The CDR3 has 17 amino acids. CDR3 loop: CASSQDVGGRRGNEQFF. The CDR3 DNA follows: TGTGCCAGCAGCCAAGATGTTGGCGGGAGGCGGGGAAATGAGCAGTTCTTC.

This chain links TRBV5-1 with TRBJ1-6; no definite D call. CDR1 is SGHRS and CDR2 is YFSETQ in the germline V gene. V gave up 0 bases and J gave up 9 bases, with 13 bases separating them. The CDR3 extends over 15 amino acids. The CDR3 sequence is CASSLVGVSGSPLHF. Written as DNA, the CDR3 is TGCGCCAGCAGCTTGGTCGGGGTTTCGGGTTCACCCCTCCACTTT.

This clone appeared once. The chain employs TRBV12-5 and TRBJ2-1; TRBD2 aligns across 7 bases. Germline trimming cut 3 bases from V and 7 bases from J; bases unmatched to any gene: 3. Germline values: CDR1 LGHNT, CDR2 FRNRAP. CDR3 length: 13 amino acids. The CDR3 spells CASGFVLANEQFF. The CDR3 DNA is TGTGCTAGTGGTTTCGTACTAGCGAATGAGCAGTTCTTC. The full variable domain, with the rest looked up from reference TRBV12-5 and TRBJ2-1, is DARVTQTPRHKVTEMGQEVTMRCQPILGHNTVFWYRQTMMQGLELLAYFRNRAPLDDSGMPKDRFSAEMPDATLATLKIQPSEPRDSAVYFCASGFVLANEQFFGPGTRLTVL.

This clone appeared a few times. The sample has other DNA sequences that encode this CDR3 too. V usage is TRBV4-2 and J usage is TRBJ2-3; 8 bases are shared with TRBD2. V lost 0 bases, J lost 1 base, and 3 bases stayed unmatched. From germline, CDR1 is LGHNA and CDR2 YNFKEQ. The CDR3 has 16 amino acids. This CDR3 reads CASSQDLAGGTDTQYF. CDR3 in DNA: TGTGCCAGCAGCCAAGATCTAGCGGGTGGCACAGATACGCAGTATTTT.

This clone was counted only a few times. The chain is built from TRBV28 and TRBJ1-4; D is possibly TRBD1 (6 bases). Germline loops: CDR1 MDHEN, CDR2 SYDVKM. CDR3 length equals 16 residues. The germline V and J ends were trimmed by 5 bases and 0 bases, with 13 bases remaining between them. The chain's CDR3 is CASSPGQITTNEKLFF. CDR3 bases: TGTGCCAGCAGTCCCGGACAGATTACAACTAATGAAAAACTGTTTTTT.